Listed below are T cell receptor beta chains from one sample, sequenced in a study of blood T cells in healthy people across ages. One entry per CDR3 protein results from TCRdb running MiXCR on the 5' RACE reads. There are about 780,000 distinct CDR3 sequences in the sample; around 24% occur only once, and about 2.9% lies in the top ten. These sequences were also reported in another study, on T cells of mothers and their children.

Specimen: blood. These receptor sequences come from a boy aged 10-17 years in good health. The CDR3 runs from the conserved cysteine through the conserved F or W. The order of the fields is V gene, J gene, clone size, D gene, CDR3 DNA, CDR3 protein. The D gene is left open where the match is weak. Not all rows give a size; the values are once, few, many and, for expanded clones, a class.

v_call: TRBV7-3
j_call: TRBJ2-7
clone_size: NA
d_call: NA
cdr3_nt: TGTGCCAGCAGCTTAAAGAGGGGCCCCTCCTACGAGCAGTACTTC
cdr3_aa: CASSLKRGPSYEQYF

v_call: TRBV5-1
j_call: TRBJ2-5
clone_size: few
d_call: NA
cdr3_nt: TGCGCCAGCAGCTTTAACCTACCCCAAGAGACCCAGTACTTC
cdr3_aa: CASSFNLPQETQYF

v_call: TRBV7-9
j_call: TRBJ2-6
clone_size: few
d_call: NA
cdr3_nt: TGTGCCAGCAGCCAAGGAGTAGGTGGGGCCAACGTCCTGACTTTC
cdr3_aa: CASSQGVGGANVLTF

v_call: TRBV28
j_call: TRBJ2-7
clone_size: NA
d_call: NA
cdr3_nt: TGTGCCAGCAGTGAGTGGGCGGGGGAGCAGTACTTC
cdr3_aa: CASSEWAGEQYF

v_call: TRBV20-1
j_call: TRBJ1-4
clone_size: NA
d_call: NA
cdr3_nt: TGCAGTGCTAGGCGGGGGCTTCGTAATGAAAAACTGTTTTTT
cdr3_aa: CSARRGLRNEKLFF

v_call: TRBV20-1
j_call: TRBJ1-5
clone_size: NA
d_call: NA
cdr3_nt: TGCAGTGCTAACCGGGACGGGAACAATCAGCCCCAGCATTTT
cdr3_aa: CSANRDGNNQPQHF

v_call: TRBV27
j_call: TRBJ1-2
clone_size: NA
d_call: TRBD1
cdr3_nt: TGTGCCAGCAGTTTACGGGACAGGGGGATTTACTATGGCTACACCTTC
cdr3_aa: CASSLRDRGIYYGYTF

v_call: TRBV12-3/TRBV12-4
j_call: TRBJ1-4
clone_size: NA
d_call: NA
cdr3_nt: TGTGCCAGCAGGTACAGGGCAACTAATGAAAAACTGTTTTTT
cdr3_aa: CASRYRATNEKLFF

v_call: TRBV11-2
j_call: TRBJ2-5
clone_size: NA
d_call: TRBD1
cdr3_nt: TGTGCCAGCAGCCAGGGACAGTCTGAGACCCAGTACTTC
cdr3_aa: CASSQGQSETQYF

v_call: TRBV5-1
j_call: TRBJ2-6
clone_size: few
d_call: TRBD1
cdr3_nt: TGCGCCAGCAGCTCGGGACAGGCGGGGGCCAACGTCCTGACTTTC
cdr3_aa: CASSSGQAGANVLTF

v_call: TRBV10-3
j_call: TRBJ1-2
clone_size: NA
d_call: NA
cdr3_nt: TGTGCCATCCCAAGTTCGACCGCAAACTATGGCTACACCTTC
cdr3_aa: CAIPSSTANYGYTF

v_call: TRBV20-1
j_call: TRBJ1-1
clone_size: NA
d_call: TRBD1
cdr3_nt: TGCAGTGCTAAAACAGGGGGCGGAGGGACTGAAGCTTTCTTT
cdr3_aa: CSAKTGGGGTEAFF

v_call: TRBV10-3
j_call: TRBJ2-1
clone_size: NA
d_call: TRBD2
cdr3_nt: TGTGCCATCAGGGGAGCGGGGACCTTTGGTGAGCAGTTCTTC
cdr3_aa: CAIRGAGTFGEQFF

v_call: TRBV28
j_call: TRBJ2-3
clone_size: few
d_call: NA
cdr3_nt: TGTGCCAGCAGTTTGAGGGGCGGAGGGGGGAGTACGCAGTGTTTT
cdr3_aa: CASSLRGGGGSTQCF

v_call: TRBV27
j_call: TRBJ2-7
clone_size: few
d_call: NA
cdr3_nt: TGTGCCAGCAGTGGGTTGGGGGGATCCTACGAGCAGTACTTC
cdr3_aa: CASSGLGGSYEQYF

v_call: TRBV5-1
j_call: TRBJ1-5
clone_size: NA
d_call: TRBD1
cdr3_nt: TGCGCCAGCAGCGGGGGTCGTGGCGGGACAGATACGCAGCATTTT
cdr3_aa: CASSGGRGGTDTQHF

v_call: TRBV3-1
j_call: TRBJ1-5
clone_size: NA
d_call: NA
cdr3_nt: TGTGCCAGCAGCCCGTCGGTAGGAGCCCAGCATTTT
cdr3_aa: CASSPSVGAQHF

v_call: TRBV11-2
j_call: TRBJ1-1
clone_size: NA
d_call: NA
cdr3_nt: TGTGCCAGCAGCTTAGGGCGTGGGGGGCGAACCATGAACACTGAAGCTTTCTTT
cdr3_aa: CASSLGRGGRTMNTEAFF

v_call: TRBV12-3/TRBV12-4
j_call: TRBJ2-7
clone_size: few
d_call: NA
cdr3_nt: TGTGCCAGCAGCTCAATCGGGGGCACTTACGAGCAGTACTTC
cdr3_aa: CASSSIGGTYEQYF

v_call: TRBV9
j_call: TRBJ2-3
clone_size: NA
d_call: NA
cdr3_nt: TGTGCCAGCAGCGTAGCGACTAGAGACACAGATACGCAGTATTTT
cdr3_aa: CASSVATRDTDTQYF

v_call: TRBV29-1
j_call: TRBJ2-1
clone_size: NA
d_call: NA
cdr3_nt: TGCAGCGTTGGTCTCAATGAGCAGTTCTTC
cdr3_aa: CSVGLNEQFF

v_call: TRBV24-1
j_call: TRBJ2-5
clone_size: few
d_call: NA
cdr3_nt: TGTGCCACCAGTGCCCTTGGACGGAGTGAAGTTCAGGAGACCCAGTACTTC
cdr3_aa: CATSALGRSEVQETQYF

v_call: TRBV5-4
j_call: TRBJ2-4
clone_size: few
d_call: TRBD1
cdr3_nt: TGTGCCTCCACAGGGGGGCTAACCAAAAACATTCAGTACTTC
cdr3_aa: CASTGGLTKNIQYF

v_call: TRBV6-6
j_call: TRBJ2-3
clone_size: NA
d_call: NA
cdr3_nt: TGTGCGGTATCCCCTAGCACAGATACGCAGTATTTT
cdr3_aa: CAVSPSTDTQYF

v_call: TRBV5-5
j_call: TRBJ2-7
clone_size: NA
d_call: TRBD1
cdr3_nt: TGTGCCAGCAGCTTCCCACAGGGGGCTCTTGTTTCCTACGAGCAGTACTTC
cdr3_aa: CASSFPQGALVSYEQYF

v_call: TRBV5-1
j_call: TRBJ1-1
clone_size: few
d_call: NA
cdr3_nt: TGCGCCAGCAGCTACGCAGGGGAGGGGACTGAAGCTTTCTTT
cdr3_aa: CASSYAGEGTEAFF

v_call: TRBV5-1
j_call: TRBJ2-5
clone_size: NA
d_call: TRBD1
cdr3_nt: TGCGCCAGCAGCGCCGGGACAGGGGGAGTCTGGGAGACCCAGTACTTC
cdr3_aa: CASSAGTGGVWETQYF

v_call: TRBV2
j_call: TRBJ1-1
clone_size: few
d_call: TRBD1
cdr3_nt: TGTGCCAGCAGTGGGATACAGGGGAGAGCTGAAGCTTTCTTT
cdr3_aa: CASSGIQGRAEAFF